A selection of T cell receptor beta chains follows, all from one sample in a study of shared clonotypes between healthy human individuals. The method was immunoSEQ multiplex PCR; TCRdb's version includes in-frame clones alone and lacks a portion of them. The sample lists hundreds of thousands of clones; around 93% were seen once. Sequencing was carried out using naive CD8+ T cells sorted from blood. The source of these receptors is a man younger than 45 in good health. The CDR3 runs from the conserved cysteine through the conserved F or W. Each record gives: D gene, V gene, J gene, clone size, CDR3 protein, CDR3 DNA. D genes are given only for firm matches. Some rows mark clone size as missing; the rest say once, few, many or name a class of expanded clone.

>NA|TRBV16|TRBJ2-1|NA
CASSQSTLNRDGNNEQFF
TGTGCCAGCAGCCAATCAACCCTAAACCGGGACGGTAACAATGAGCAGTTCTTC
>NA|TRBV4-3|TRBJ2-1|NA
CASSQALSEYNEQFF
TGCGCCAGCAGCCAAGCTTTGAGCGAATACAATGAGCAGTTCTTC
>NA|TRBV29-1|TRBJ2-7|NA
CSVAGEFTYEQYF
TGCAGCGTTGCAGGGGAATTTACCTACGAGCAGTACTTC
>TRBD2|TRBV27|TRBJ2-7|NA
CASSFGLAGVAYEQYF
TGTGCCAGCAGTTTTGGGCTAGCGGGAGTGGCCTACGAGCAGTACTTC
>TRBD1|TRBV4-1|TRBJ1-2|once
CASSQSQTGYGGYTF
TGCGCCAGCAGCCAATCCCAGACAGGGTACGGTGGCTACACCTTC
>NA|TRBV7-9|TRBJ2-1|NA
CASSLSTSNEQFF
TGTGCCAGCAGCTTAAGCACTAGCAATGAGCAGTTCTTC
>NA|TRBV7-6|TRBJ2-2|NA
CASSPRSPTVNTGELFF
TGTGCCAGCAGCCCCAGGTCGCCGACAGTTAACACCGGGGAGCTGTTTTTT
>NA|TRBV19|TRBJ2-7|NA
CASSPLARGSLYEQYF
TGTGCCAGTAGTCCCTTGGCCCGGGGGTCTCTCTACGAGCAGTACTTC
>TRBD2|TRBV6-5|TRBJ2-1|NA
CASSLAGTPGNEQFF
TGTGCCAGCAGTCTAGCGGGCACACCGGGGAATGAGCAGTTCTTC
>TRBD1|TRBV14|TRBJ2-7|NA
CASSQGSGQPYEQYF
TGTGCCAGCAGCCAAGGGTCGGGACAGCCCTACGAGCAGTACTTC
>NA|TRBV19|TRBJ1-1|NA
CASSIGMTEAFF
TGTGCCAGTAGTATAGGGATGACGGAAGCTTTCTTT
>TRBD1|TRBV5-4|TRBJ2-2|NA
CASSSNLFRTGEPGELFF
TGTGCCAGCAGCTCCAACCTCTTTAGGACAGGGGAGCCCGGGGAGCTGTTTTTT
>NA|TRBV6-4|TRBJ1-2|NA
CASSDSRTYGANYGYTF
TGTGCCAGCAGTGACTCGAGGACATATGGAGCTAACTATGGCTACACCTTC
>NA|TRBV19|TRBJ2-1|NA
CASRPGTNYNEQFF
TGTGCCAGTAGGCCCGGGACAAACTACAATGAGCAGTTCTTC
>NA|TRBV7-8|TRBJ2-7|NA
CASSPWGSDYEQYF
TGTGCCAGCAGCCCCTGGGGGAGTGACTACGAGCAGTACTTC
>NA|TRBV10-1|TRBJ2-2|NA
CATGGPGELFF
TGCGCCACTGGGGGTCCCGGGGAGCTGTTTTTT
>TRBD1|TRBV30|TRBJ2-1|NA
CAWSIGTGGEDEQFF
TGTGCCTGGAGTATTGGGACAGGGGGCGAGGATGAGCAGTTCTTC
>NA|TRBV4-1|TRBJ2-3|NA
CASSQESPLTDTQYF
TGCGCCAGCAGCCAAGAAAGCCCTCTGACGGATACGCAGTATTTT
>NA|TRBV19|TRBJ2-1|NA
CASGISSYNEQFF
TGTGCCAGCGGGATTAGCTCCTACAATGAGCAGTTCTTC
>TRBD2|TRBV9|TRBJ2-7|NA
CASSSKSGLASEQYF
TGTGCCAGCAGCTCTAAGTCTGGACTAGCGAGCGAGCAGTACTTC
>NA|TRBV19|TRBJ1-1|NA
CASMVTLNTEAFF
TGTGCCAGTATGGTCACCTTGAACACTGAAGCTTTCTTT
>NA|TRBV5-4|TRBJ2-7|many
CASGRESYEQYF
TGTGCCAGCGGTCGGGAGTCCTACGAGCAGTACTTC
>NA|TRBV7-6|TRBJ2-3|NA
CASSLESTDTQYF
TGTGCCAGCAGCTTAGAAAGCACAGATACGCAGTATTTT
>TRBD1|TRBV5-1|TRBJ2-7|few
CASSLGQGIYEQYF
TGCGCCAGCAGCTTGGGACAGGGTATCTACGAGCAGTACTTC
>NA|TRBV13|TRBJ1-2|NA
CASSLGAGYTF
TGTGCCAGCAGCTTAGGGGCCGGCTACACCTTC
>TRBD1|TRBV2|TRBJ2-7|NA
CASRHRGPNYEQYF
TGTGCCAGCAGGCACAGGGGTCCTAACTACGAGCAGTACTTC
>TRBD2|TRBV6-6|TRBJ2-5|NA
CASRVLAGVKETQYF
TGTGCCAGCAGGGTCCTAGCGGGTGTCAAAGAGACCCAGTACTTC
>TRBD1|TRBV5-4|TRBJ1-1|NA
CASSRSRQGEDTEAFF
TGTGCCAGCAGCAGATCGAGACAGGGAGAGGACACTGAAGCTTTCTTT
>NA|TRBV30|TRBJ2-7|NA
CAWSVLGYEQYF
TGTGCCTGGAGTGTACTTGGGTACGAGCAGTACTTC
>NA|TRBV14|TRBJ2-1|many
CASSQESQGLYNEQFF
TGTGCCAGCAGCCAAGAGAGTCAGGGCCTCTACAATGAGCAGTTCTTC
>NA|TRBV11-2|TRBJ2-3|NA
CASSLYRRAVDTQYF
TGTGCCAGCAGCTTATACAGGAGGGCAGTAGATACGCAGTATTTT
>NA|TRBV2|TRBJ1-1|NA
CASKLLLVGPNTEAFF
TGTGCCAGCAAGCTACTACTAGTGGGACCGAACACTGAAGCTTTCTTT
>NA|TRBV6-6|TRBJ1-3|once
CASSYTGNTIYF
TGTGCCAGCAGTTACACCGGAAACACCATATATTTT
>NA|TRBV6-5|TRBJ1-1|many
CASSYSNTEAFF
TGTGCCAGCAGTTACTCTAACACTGAAGCTTTCTTT
>NA|TRBV6-1|TRBJ2-7|NA
CASSDNEEQYF
TGTGCCAGCAGCGATAATGAGGAGCAGTACTTC
>NA|TRBV4-2|TRBJ1-1|NA
CASSQASQTPNEAFF
TGTGCCAGCAGCCAAGCCTCCCAGACGCCCAATGAAGCTTTCTTT
>NA|TRBV27|TRBJ1-5|few
CASSPQWDGQDQPQHF
TGTGCCAGCAGCCCACAATGGGACGGGCAGGATCAGCCCCAGCATTTT
>NA|TRBV9|TRBJ1-1|NA
CASSPLGGENTEAFF
TGTGCCAGCAGCCCCCTCGGAGGGGAGAACACTGAAGCTTTCTTT
>NA|TRBV5-4|TRBJ1-2|NA
CASTLRAAGRYGYTF
TGTGCCAGCACCCTGCGGGCGGCGGGGAGATATGGCTACACCTTC
>NA|TRBV6-6|TRBJ2-2|NA
CASSYSSTGELFF
TGTGCCAGCAGTTACTCATCCACCGGGGAGCTGTTTTTT
>NA|TRBV7-9|TRBJ2-7|NA
CASSPGTFEQYF
TGTGCCAGCAGCCCCGGGACATTCGAGCAGTACTTC
>NA|TRBV27|TRBJ2-7|NA
CASSLRPPYEQYF
TGTGCCAGCAGTTTACGGCCCCCCTACGAGCAGTACTTC
>NA|TRBV29-1|TRBJ2-1|NA
CSVNVNYNEQFF
TGCAGCGTCAACGTGAACTACAATGAGCAGTTCTTC
>TRBD1|TRBV9|TRBJ1-1|NA
CASSYTGTGNTEAFF
TGTGCCAGCAGCTATACCGGGACAGGGAACACTGAAGCTTTCTTT
>NA|TRBV19|TRBJ2-7|NA
CASSHGRPYEQYF
TGTGCCAGTAGTCATGGCAGACCCTACGAGCAGTACTTC
>TRBD1|TRBV5-6|TRBJ2-5|NA
CASSTTGGGETQYF
TGTGCCAGCAGCACGACAGGGGGTGGAGAGACCCAGTACTTC
>NA|TRBV15|TRBJ2-5|NA
CATSRGEGGYEETQYF
TGTGCCACCAGCAGAGGGGAAGGGGGTTACGAAGAGACCCAGTACTTC
>TRBD2|TRBV7-9|TRBJ2-7|NA
CASSPGLEEQYF
TGTGCCAGCAGCCCGGGACTAGAGGAGCAGTACTTC
>NA|TRBV18|TRBJ2-7|NA
CASSRPDGTPYEQYF
TGTGCCAGCTCACGGCCGGACGGAACTCCTTACGAGCAGTACTTC
>NA|TRBV6-1|TRBJ2-1|NA
CASSEWSLASNEQFF
TGTGCCAGCAGTGAATGGTCTTTAGCTTCCAATGAGCAGTTCTTC
>NA|TRBV10-1|TRBJ1-1|NA
CASSDPNTEAFF
TGCGCCAGCAGTGACCCCAACACTGAAGCTTTCTTT
>TRBD1|TRBV7-2|TRBJ1-1|NA
CASSQGVGTEAFF
TGTGCCAGCAGTCAGGGGGTTGGGACTGAAGCTTTCTTT
>NA|TRBV7-9|TRBJ2-3|NA
CASTPPPEPDTQYF
TGTGCCAGCACCCCCCCTCCGGAGCCAGATACGCAGTATTTT